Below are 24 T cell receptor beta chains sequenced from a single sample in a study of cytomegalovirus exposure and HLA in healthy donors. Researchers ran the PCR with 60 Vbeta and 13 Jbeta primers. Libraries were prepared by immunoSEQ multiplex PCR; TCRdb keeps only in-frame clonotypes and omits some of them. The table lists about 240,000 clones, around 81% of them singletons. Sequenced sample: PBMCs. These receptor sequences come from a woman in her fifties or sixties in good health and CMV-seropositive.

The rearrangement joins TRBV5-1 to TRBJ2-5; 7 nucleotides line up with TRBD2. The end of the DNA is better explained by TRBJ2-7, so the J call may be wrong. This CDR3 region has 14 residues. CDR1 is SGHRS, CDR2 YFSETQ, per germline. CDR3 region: CASSLTSATYEQYF. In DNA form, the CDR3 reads TGCGCCAGCAGCCTTACTAGCGCAACCTACGAGCAGTACTTC.

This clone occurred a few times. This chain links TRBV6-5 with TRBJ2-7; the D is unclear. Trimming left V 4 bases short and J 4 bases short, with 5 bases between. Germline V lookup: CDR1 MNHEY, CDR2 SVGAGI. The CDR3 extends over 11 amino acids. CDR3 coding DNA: TGTGCCAGCAGTTTTCAGTACGAGCAGTACTTC. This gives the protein CASSFQYEQYF.

CDR3: CASSETSGTLYEQYF. The CDR3 bases are TGTGCCAGCAGTGAGACTAGCGGGACCCTATACGAGCAGTACTTC. The V gene is TRBV2, the J gene TRBJ2-7; TRBD2 agrees at 11 bases. Germline CDR1 reads SNHLY; CDR2 reads FYNNEI. V trimming: 3 bases; J trimming: 4 bases; junction bases outside the gene matches: 5. This CDR3 spans 15 amino acids.

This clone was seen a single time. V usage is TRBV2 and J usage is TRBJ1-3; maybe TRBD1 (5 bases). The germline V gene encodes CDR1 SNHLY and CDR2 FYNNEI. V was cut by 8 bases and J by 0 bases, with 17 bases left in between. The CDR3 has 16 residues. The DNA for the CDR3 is TGTGCCAGCCGAGAGTTAGGGAGGGGCTCTGGAAACACCATATATTTT. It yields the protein CASRELGRGSGNTIYF.

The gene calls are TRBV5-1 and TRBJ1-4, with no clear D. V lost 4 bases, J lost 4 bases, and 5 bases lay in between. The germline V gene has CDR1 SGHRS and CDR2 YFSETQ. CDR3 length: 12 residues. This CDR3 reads CASSQDNEKLFF. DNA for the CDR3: TGCGCCAGCAGCCAGGATAATGAAAAACTGTTTTTT.

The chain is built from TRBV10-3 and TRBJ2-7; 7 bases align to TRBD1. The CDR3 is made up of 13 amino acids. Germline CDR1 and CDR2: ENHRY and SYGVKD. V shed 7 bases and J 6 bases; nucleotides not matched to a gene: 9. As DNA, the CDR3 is TGTGCCATCAACAGGGGACGGCAGGGCGAGCAGTACTTC. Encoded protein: CAINRGRQGEQYF.

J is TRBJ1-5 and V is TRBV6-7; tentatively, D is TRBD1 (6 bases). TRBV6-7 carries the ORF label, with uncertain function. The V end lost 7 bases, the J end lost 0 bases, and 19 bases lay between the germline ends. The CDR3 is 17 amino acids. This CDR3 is CASNNGLQGYSNQPQHF. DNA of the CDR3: TGTGCCAGCAACAACGGGTTACAGGGATATAGCAATCAGCCCCAGCATTTT.

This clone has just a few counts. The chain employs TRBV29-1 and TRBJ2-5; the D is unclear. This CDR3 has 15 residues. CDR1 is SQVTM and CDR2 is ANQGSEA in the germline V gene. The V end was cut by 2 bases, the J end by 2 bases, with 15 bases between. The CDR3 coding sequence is TGCAGCGTTGAAACGGCGTACGGCAGGCAAGAGACCCAGTACTTC. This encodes CSVETAYGRQETQYF.

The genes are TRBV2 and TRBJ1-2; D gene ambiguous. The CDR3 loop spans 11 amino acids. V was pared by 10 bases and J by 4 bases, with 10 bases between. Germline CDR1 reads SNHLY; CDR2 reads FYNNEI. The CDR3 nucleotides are TGTGCCACCGGGGAGGGCTATGGCTACACCTTC. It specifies CATGEGYGYTF.

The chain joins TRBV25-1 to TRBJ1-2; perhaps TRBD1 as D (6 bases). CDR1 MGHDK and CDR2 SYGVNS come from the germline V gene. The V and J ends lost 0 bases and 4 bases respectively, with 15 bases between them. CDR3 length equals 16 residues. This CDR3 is CASSEYGTLTVYGYTF. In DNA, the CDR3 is TGTGCCAGCAGTGAATATGGGACACTGACCGTCTATGGCTACACCTTC.

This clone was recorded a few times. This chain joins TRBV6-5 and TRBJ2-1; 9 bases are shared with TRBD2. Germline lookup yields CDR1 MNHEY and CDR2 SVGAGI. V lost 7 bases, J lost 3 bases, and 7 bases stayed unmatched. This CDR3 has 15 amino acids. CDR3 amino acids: CASTPELAGYNEQFF. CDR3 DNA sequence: TGTGCCAGCACCCCTGAACTAGCGGGCTACAATGAGCAGTTCTTC.

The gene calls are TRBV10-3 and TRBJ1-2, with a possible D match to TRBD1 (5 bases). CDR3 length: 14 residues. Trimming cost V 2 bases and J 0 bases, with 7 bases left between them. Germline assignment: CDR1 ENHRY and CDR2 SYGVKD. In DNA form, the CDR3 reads TGTGCCATCAGTGAGGCAGGGACTAACTATGGCTACACCTTC. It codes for CAISEAGTNYGYTF.

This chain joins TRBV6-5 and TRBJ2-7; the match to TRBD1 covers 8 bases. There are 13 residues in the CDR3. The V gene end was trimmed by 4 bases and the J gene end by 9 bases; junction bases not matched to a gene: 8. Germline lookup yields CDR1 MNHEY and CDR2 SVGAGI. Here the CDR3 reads CASSSGQAKGQYF. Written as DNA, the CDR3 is TGTGCCAGCAGTTCGGGACAGGCAAAGGGGCAGTACTTC.

The CDR3 sequence: CAIRTSGAYNEQFF. CDR3 DNA sequence: TGTGCCATTCGAACTAGCGGGGCTTACAATGAGCAGTTCTTC. The genes are TRBV10-3 and TRBJ2-1, with TRBD2 matching over 10 bases. In germline, CDR1 is ENHRY, CDR2 SYGVKD. The V gene end was trimmed by 9 bases and the J gene end by 4 bases; junction bases not matched to a gene: 6. This CDR3 spans 14 amino acids.

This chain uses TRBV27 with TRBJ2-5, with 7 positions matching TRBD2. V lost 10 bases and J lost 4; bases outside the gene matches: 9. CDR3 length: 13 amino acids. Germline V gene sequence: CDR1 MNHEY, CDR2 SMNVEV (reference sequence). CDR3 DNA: TGTGCCACCTCGGGACTAAGTGGAGAGACCCAGTACTTC. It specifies CATSGLSGETQYF.

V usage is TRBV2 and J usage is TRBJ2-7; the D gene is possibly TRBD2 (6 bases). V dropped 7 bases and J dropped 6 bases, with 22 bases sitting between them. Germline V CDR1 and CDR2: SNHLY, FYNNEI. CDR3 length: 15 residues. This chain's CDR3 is CASIGDGSRQSEQYF. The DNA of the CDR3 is TGTGCCAGCATAGGGGACGGGAGTCGCCAGAGCGAGCAGTACTTC.

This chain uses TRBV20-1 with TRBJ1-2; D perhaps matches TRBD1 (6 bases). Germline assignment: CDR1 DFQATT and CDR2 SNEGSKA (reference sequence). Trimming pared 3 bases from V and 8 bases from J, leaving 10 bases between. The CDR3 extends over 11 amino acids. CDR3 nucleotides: TGCAGTGCTAGGACAGGACCAGGCTACACCTTC. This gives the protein CSARTGPGYTF.

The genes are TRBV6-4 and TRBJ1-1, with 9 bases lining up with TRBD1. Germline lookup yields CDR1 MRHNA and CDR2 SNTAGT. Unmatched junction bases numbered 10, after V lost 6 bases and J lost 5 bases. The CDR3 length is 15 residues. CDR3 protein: CASRETRQGGTEAFF. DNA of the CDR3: TGTGCCAGCAGGGAAACCCGACAGGGGGGGACTGAAGCTTTCTTT.

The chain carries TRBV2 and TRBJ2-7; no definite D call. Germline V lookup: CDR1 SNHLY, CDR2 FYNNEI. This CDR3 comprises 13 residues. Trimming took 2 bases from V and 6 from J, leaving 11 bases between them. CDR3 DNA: TGTGCCAGCAGTGAAAGTGGCAGGTTCGAGCAGTACTTC. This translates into CASSESGRFEQYF.

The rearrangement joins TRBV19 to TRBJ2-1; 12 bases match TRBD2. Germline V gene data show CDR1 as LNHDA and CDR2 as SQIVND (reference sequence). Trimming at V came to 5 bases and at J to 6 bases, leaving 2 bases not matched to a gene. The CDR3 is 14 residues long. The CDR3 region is CASSWTSGINEQFF. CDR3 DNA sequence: TGTGCCAGTAGTTGGACTAGCGGGATCAATGAGCAGTTCTTC. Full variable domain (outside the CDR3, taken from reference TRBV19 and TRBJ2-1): DGGITQSPKYLFRKEGQNVTLSCEQNLNHDAMYWYRQDPGQGLRLIYYSQIVNDFQKGDIAEGYSVSREKKESFPLTVTSAQKNPTAFYLCASSWTSGINEQFFGPGTRLTVL.

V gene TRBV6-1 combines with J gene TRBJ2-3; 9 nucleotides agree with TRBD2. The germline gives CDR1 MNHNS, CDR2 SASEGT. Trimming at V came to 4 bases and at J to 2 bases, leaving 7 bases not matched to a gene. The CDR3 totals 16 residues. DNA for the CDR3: TGTGCCAGCAGTGGGGGGACTAGCTGGTTCACAGATACGCAGTATTTT. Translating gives CASSGGTSWFTDTQYF.

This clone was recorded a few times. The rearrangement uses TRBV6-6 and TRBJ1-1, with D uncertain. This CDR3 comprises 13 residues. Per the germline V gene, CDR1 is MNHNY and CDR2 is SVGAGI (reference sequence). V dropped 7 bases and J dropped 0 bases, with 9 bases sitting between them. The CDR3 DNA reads TGTGCCAGCACAGGTTCCCTGAACACTGAAGCTTTCTTT. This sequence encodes CASTGSLNTEAFF.

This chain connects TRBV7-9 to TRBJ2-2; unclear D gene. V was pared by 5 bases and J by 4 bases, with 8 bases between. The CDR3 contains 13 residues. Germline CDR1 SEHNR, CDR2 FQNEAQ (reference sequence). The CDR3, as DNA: TGTGCCAGCAGCGCTACCCTCACCGGGGAGCTGTTTTTT. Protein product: CASSATLTGELFF.

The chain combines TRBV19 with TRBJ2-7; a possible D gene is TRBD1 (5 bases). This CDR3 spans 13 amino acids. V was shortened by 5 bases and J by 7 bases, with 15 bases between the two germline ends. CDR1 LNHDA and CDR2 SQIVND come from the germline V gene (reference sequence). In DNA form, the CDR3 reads TGTGCCAGTAGTCCCCCAGGGCTTCTTGAGCAGTACTTC. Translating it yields CASSPPGLLEQYF.